Below, one T cell receptor beta chain is given with its context. cDNA came from approximately 0.5 to 1 ug RNA primed by random hexamers. Amplification of TCR beta CDR3 by immunoSEQ multiplex PCR spanned 54 Vbeta and 13 Jbeta. TCRdb ran MiXCR on the immunoSEQ multiplex PCR reads and lists one entry per CDR3 protein. The table records 160,000 or so distinct CDR3 sequences, around 95% of them present only once. The sample belongs to a study of CD8 T cells in Susac syndrome. Trimming removed 7 bases from V and 5 bases from J, with 17 bases in between. The CDR3 totals 13 residues. In germline, CDR1 is DFQATT, CDR2 SNEGSKA (reference sequence). Sequencing of TCR beta covered CD8+ and CD4+ T cells obtained from blood. Patients with stable or active relapsing-remitting disease, all of them treatment-naive, made up the multiple sclerosis controls. TEMRA cells were enriched by FACS, and CD4+ and CD8+ T cells were negatively isolated.

The receptor was isolated from a human donor with multiple sclerosis. This chain uses TRBV20-1 with TRBJ2-5, with D tentatively TRBD1 (5 bases). The specimen sequenced was CD8+ T cells from PBMCs. The CDR3 DNA sequence: TGCAGTGGAGAGACAGATAGTTTTGAGACCCAGTACTTC. It is translated as CSGETDSFETQYF.